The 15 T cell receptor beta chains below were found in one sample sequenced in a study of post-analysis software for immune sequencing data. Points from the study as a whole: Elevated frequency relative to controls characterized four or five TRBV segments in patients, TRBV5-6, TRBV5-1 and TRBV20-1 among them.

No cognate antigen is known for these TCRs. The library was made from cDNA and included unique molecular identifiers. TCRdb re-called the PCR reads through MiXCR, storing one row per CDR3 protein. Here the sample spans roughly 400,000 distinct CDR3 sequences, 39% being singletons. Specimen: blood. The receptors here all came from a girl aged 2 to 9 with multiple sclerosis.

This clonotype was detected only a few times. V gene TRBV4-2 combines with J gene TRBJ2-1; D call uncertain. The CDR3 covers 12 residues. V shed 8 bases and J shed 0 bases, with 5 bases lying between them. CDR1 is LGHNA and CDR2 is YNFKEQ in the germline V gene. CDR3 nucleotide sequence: TGTGCCAGCGAGTCCTCCTACAATGAGCAGTTCTTC. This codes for CASESSYNEQFF.

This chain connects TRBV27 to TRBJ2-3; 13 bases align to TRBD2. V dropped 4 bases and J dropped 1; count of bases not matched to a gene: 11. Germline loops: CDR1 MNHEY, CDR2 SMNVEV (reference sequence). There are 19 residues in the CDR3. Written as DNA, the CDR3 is TGTGCCAGCAGTTGGGGACTAGCGGGAAGTTATATCGGCACAGATACGCAGTATTTT. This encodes CASSWGLAGSYIGTDTQYF.

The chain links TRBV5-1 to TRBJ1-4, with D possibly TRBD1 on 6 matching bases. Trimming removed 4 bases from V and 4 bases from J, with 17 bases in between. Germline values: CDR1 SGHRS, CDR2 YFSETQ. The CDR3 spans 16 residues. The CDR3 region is CASSLPLGGDNEKLFF. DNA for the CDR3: TGCGCCAGCAGCCTTCCCCTAGGGGGAGATAATGAAAAACTGTTTTTT.

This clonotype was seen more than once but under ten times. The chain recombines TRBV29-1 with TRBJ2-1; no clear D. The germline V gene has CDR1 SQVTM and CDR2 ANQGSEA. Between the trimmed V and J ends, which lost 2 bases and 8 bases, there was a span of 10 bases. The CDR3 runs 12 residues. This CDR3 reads CSVELVGHEQFF. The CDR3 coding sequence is TGCAGCGTTGAATTAGTTGGTCATGAGCAGTTCTTC.

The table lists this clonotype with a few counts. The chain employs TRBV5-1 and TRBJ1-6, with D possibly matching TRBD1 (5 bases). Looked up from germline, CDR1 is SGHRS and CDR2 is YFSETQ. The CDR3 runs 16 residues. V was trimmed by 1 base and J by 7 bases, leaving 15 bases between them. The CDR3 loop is CASSLSKSRVNSPLHF. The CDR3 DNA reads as TGCGCCAGCAGCTTGTCGAAAAGCAGGGTAAATTCACCCCTCCACTTT.

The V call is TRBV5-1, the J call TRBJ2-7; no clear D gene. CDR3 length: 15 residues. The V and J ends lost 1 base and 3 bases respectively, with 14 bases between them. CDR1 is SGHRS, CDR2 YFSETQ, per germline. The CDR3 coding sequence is TGCGCCAGCAGCTTGTTGCGGACCGAGTTCTACGAGCAGTACTTC. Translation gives CASSLLRTEFYEQYF.

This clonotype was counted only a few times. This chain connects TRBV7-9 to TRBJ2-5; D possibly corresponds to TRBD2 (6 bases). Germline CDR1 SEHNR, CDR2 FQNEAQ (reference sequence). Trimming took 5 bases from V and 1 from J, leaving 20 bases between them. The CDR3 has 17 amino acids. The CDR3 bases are TGTGCCAGCAGCACCCGAAAGGGGACTCCTCTCCAAGAGACCCAGTACTTC. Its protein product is CASSTRKGTPLQETQYF.

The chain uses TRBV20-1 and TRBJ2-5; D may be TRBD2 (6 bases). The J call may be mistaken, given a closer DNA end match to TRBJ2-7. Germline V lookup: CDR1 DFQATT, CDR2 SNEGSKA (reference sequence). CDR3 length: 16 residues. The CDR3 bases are TGCAGTGCTAGGGCCGGGGGAAGAACGGTGGTTTACGAGCAGTACTTC. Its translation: CSARAGGRTVVYEQYF.

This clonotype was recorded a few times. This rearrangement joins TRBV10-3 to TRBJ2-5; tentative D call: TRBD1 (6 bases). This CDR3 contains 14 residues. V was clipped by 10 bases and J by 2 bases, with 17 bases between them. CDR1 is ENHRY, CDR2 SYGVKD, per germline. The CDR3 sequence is CATRPGESQETQYF. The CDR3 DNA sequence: TGTGCCACTCGTCCAGGGGAGAGTCAAGAGACCCAGTACTTC.

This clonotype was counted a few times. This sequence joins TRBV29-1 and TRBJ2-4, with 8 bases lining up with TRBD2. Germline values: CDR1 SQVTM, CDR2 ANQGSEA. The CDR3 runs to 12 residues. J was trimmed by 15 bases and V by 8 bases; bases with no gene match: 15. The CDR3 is CSFKGQRETLYF. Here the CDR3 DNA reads TGCAGCTTCAAGGGCCAGCGGGAGACTCTGTACTTC. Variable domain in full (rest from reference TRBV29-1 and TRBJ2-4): SAVISQKPSRDICQRGTSLTIQCQVDSQVTMMFWYRQQPGQSLTLIATANQGSEATYESGFVIDKFPISRPNLTFSTLTVSNMSPEDSSIYLCSFKGQRETLYFGAGTRLSVL.

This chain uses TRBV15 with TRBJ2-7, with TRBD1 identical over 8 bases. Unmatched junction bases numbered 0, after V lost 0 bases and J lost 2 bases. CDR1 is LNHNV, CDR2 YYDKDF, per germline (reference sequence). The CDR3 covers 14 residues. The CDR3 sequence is CATSRETGAYEQYF. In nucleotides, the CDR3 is TGTGCCACCAGCAGAGAGACAGGGGCCTACGAGCAGTACTTC.

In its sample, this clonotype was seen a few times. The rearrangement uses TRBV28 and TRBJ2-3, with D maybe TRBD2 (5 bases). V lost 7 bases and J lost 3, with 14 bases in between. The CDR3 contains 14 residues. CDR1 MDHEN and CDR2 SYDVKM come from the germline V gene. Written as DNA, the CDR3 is TGTGCCAGCAATTCGGGGATTTGGACAGATACGCAGTATTTT. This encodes CASNSGIWTDTQYF.

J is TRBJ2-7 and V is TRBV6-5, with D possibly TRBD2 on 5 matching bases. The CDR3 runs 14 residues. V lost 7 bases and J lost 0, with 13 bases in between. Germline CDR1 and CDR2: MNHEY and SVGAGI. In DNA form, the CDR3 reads TGTGCCAGCAAACGGGAACCAAGCTCCTACGAGCAGTACTTC. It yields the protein CASKREPSSYEQYF.

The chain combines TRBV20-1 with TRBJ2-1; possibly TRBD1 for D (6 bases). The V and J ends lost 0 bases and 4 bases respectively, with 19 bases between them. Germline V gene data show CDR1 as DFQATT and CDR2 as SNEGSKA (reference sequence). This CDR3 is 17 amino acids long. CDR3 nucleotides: TGCAGTGCTAGAGATCTCTATCAGGGGATAGGGTACAATGAGCAGTTCTTC. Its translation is CSARDLYQGIGYNEQFF.

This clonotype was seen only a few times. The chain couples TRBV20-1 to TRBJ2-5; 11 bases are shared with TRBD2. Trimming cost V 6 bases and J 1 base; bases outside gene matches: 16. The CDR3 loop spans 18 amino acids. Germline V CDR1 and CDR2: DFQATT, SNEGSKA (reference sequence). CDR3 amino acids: CSATPSGGLLISQETQYF. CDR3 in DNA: TGCAGTGCGACCCCTAGCGGGGGGCTACTAATATCCCAAGAGACCCAGTACTTC.